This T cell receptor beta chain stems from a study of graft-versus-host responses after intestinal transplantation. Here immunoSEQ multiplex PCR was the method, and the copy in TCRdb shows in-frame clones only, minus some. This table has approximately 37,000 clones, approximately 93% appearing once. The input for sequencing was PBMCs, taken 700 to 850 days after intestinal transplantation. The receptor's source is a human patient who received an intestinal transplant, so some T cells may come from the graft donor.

The CDR3 here is CASTTGAKNIQYF. CDR3 in DNA: TGTGCCAGCACAACTGGAGCCAAAAACATTCAGTACTTC. The V and J genes are TRBV7-2 and TRBJ2-4; no clear D. From germline, CDR1 is SGHTA and CDR2 FQGNSA. Trimming left V 7 bases short and J 0 bases short, with 7 bases between. This CDR3 has 13 amino acids.